The 18 T cell receptor beta chains reported below all come from one sample, sequenced in a study of T-cell reconstitution after alpha-beta-depleted transplantation in children. During its preparation, the TCRbeta library received unique molecular identifiers. Using its own MiXCR run on the PCR reads, TCRdb lists one record per CDR3 protein. The data show around 500,000 distinct CDR3 sequences, with approximately 12% seen just once and about 6% held by the top ten. The source was PBMCs from the stem cell graft donor, collected from the stem cell graft. These receptors came from a human donor who donated a stem cell graft to a child with combined immunodeficiency.

About this clonotype: Compared with germline, one end of the junction differs, possibly owing to a read error. CDR3 protein: CASSYSQGAYEQYF. The CDR3 DNA follows: TGTGCCAGCAGCTACTCACAGGGAGCCTACGAGCAGTACTTC. This chain links TRBV6-5 with TRBJ2-7, with a possible D match to TRBD1 (6 bases). Looked up from germline, CDR1 is MNHEY and CDR2 is SVGAGI. This CDR3 spans 14 amino acids.

The table lists this clonotype with a few counts. The chain couples TRBV18 to TRBJ2-2; 9 positions agree with TRBD1. In germline, CDR1 is KGHSH, CDR2 LQKENI. CDR3 length: 19 residues. V was clipped by 1 base and J by 4 bases; unmatched bases: 13. CDR3 amino acids: CASSPLGQGTGRLTGELFF. For the CDR3, the DNA is TGTGCCAGCTCACCACTTGGACAGGGGACCGGACGCCTCACCGGGGAGCTGTTTTTT.

This clonotype was observed a handful of times. This sequence joins TRBV12-3 or TRBV12-4 and TRBJ2-3; no reliable D call. The CDR3 runs 14 residues. V lost 6 bases and J lost 3, with 13 bases in between. Here the CDR3 DNA reads TGTGCCAGCAGCCGTGGTAGCTTGACAGATACGCAGTATTTT. Its translation: CASSRGSLTDTQYF.

This clonotype appeared a few times. The rearrangement joins TRBV7-2 to TRBJ1-6, with D possibly TRBD1 on 6 matching bases. This CDR3 has 13 residues. Germline CDR1 is SGHTA and CDR2 is FQGNSA. The V gene lost 6 bases and the J gene lost 4 bases, with 7 bases spanning the gap. DNA for the CDR3: TGTGCCAGCAGAGGGGGGTATAATTCACCCCTCCACTTT. It codes for CASRGGYNSPLHF.

This clonotype was picked up a small number of times. The chain has TRBV10-3 and TRBJ2-2, with 7 bases fitting TRBD2. This CDR3 region has 13 residues. The germline V gene encodes CDR1 ENHRY and CDR2 SYGVKD. Germline trimming cut 9 bases from V and 5 bases from J; bases unmatched to any gene: 6. The CDR3 nucleotides are TGTGCCATGGCGCGGGAGAATACCGGGGAGCTGTTTTTT. Its translation: CAMARENTGELFF.

In its sample, this clonotype was seen many times. The chain has TRBV12-5 and TRBJ2-3; TRBD2 matches 10 bases. The trim removed 8 bases at V and 2 bases at J, leaving 4 bases unmatched. CDR1 is LGHNT, CDR2 FRNRAP, per germline. The CDR3 has 14 residues. CDR3 in amino acids: CASRTSGYTDTQYF. DNA of the CDR3: TGTGCTAGTCGGACTAGCGGATACACAGATACGCAGTATTTT. Drawing the rest from reference TRBV12-5 and TRBJ2-3, the complete variable domain is DARVTQTPRHKVTEMGQEVTMRCQPILGHNTVFWYRQTMMQGLELLAYFRNRAPLDDSGMPKDRFSAEMPDATLATLKIQPSEPRDSAVYFCASRTSGYTDTQYFGPGTRLTVL.

The chain links TRBV12-3 or TRBV12-4 to TRBJ1-4, with 7 bases matching TRBD1. J gave up 0 bases and V 3 bases, and 10 bases lay outside the gene matches. The CDR3 loop spans 18 amino acids. Here the CDR3 DNA reads TGTGCCAGCAGTTTTGGGACAGCCCAATCTGCAACTAATGAAAAACTGTTTTTT. Encoded protein: CASSFGTAQSATNEKLFF.

The sample holds a few counts of this clonotype. The chain is built from TRBV5-1 and TRBJ2-1; TRBD2 matches 8 bases. Germline CDR1 SGHRS, CDR2 YFSETQ. The CDR3 spans 16 residues. V shed 5 bases, J shed 1 base, and the junction held 8 bases outside the gene matches. CDR3 bases: TGCGCCAGCAGGAGCAGCGGGGGTATTTCCTACAATGAGCAGTTCTTC. It is translated as CASRSSGGISYNEQFF.

The CDR3 loop is CASSLTFQGYEQYF. The CDR3 region has the DNA TGTGCCAGCAGCTTAACGTTCCAGGGTTACGAGCAGTACTTC. This chain connects TRBV7-9 to TRBJ2-7, with TRBD1 as a possible D gene (5 bases). With 2 bases removed from V and 4 bases from J, the gap between germline ends came to 12 bases. The CDR3 runs to 14 residues. From germline, CDR1 is SEHNR and CDR2 FQNEAQ (reference sequence).

This clonotype was seen only a few times. The genes are TRBV5-1 and TRBJ2-3; D ambiguous. V lost 2 bases and J lost 4, with 11 bases in between. The CDR3 spans 14 residues. Germline loops: CDR1 SGHRS, CDR2 YFSETQ. The CDR3 DNA sequence: TGCGCCAGCAGCTTATCGGTGAGGCCAGATACGCAGTATTTT. Encoded protein: CASSLSVRPDTQYF.

This clonotype has only a few counts. The V call is TRBV7-8, the J call TRBJ1-5; D call uncertain. The germline V gene has CDR1 SGHVS and CDR2 FQNEAQ. The V end lost 4 bases, the J end lost 5 bases, and 12 bases lay between the germline ends. The CDR3 consists of 14 residues. This CDR3 reads CASSYFSEDQPQHF. CDR3 bases: TGTGCCAGCAGCTACTTTTCGGAGGATCAGCCCCAGCATTTT.

In this sample, this clonotype turned up a few times. The chain carries TRBV10-3 and TRBJ1-2, with 8 positions matching TRBD1. The V gene end was trimmed by 6 bases and the J gene end by 7 bases; junction bases not matched to a gene: 10. This CDR3 has 14 amino acids. Per germline, CDR1 ENHRY and CDR2 SYGVKD. The CDR3: CAIRSDRGSAGYTF. CDR3 DNA sequence: TGTGCCATCAGATCTGACAGGGGCTCGGCTGGCTACACCTTC.

Many counts were recorded for this clonotype. V gene TRBV12-3 or TRBV12-4 combines with J gene TRBJ1-4; D is unresolved. This CDR3 contains 14 residues. V gave up 3 bases and J gave up 7 bases, with 12 bases separating them. The CDR3 nucleotides are TGTGCCAGCAGTTTTGCGGGTTTAGGTGAAAAACTGTTTTTT. Its protein product is CASSFAGLGEKLFF.

This clonotype was seen many times. The rearrangement joins TRBV7-2 to TRBJ2-3; TRBD2 matches 9 bases. V lost 1 base and J lost 2; bases outside the gene matches: 4. The CDR3 has 16 residues. Germline V gives CDR1 SGHTA, CDR2 FQGNSA. The CDR3 sequence: CASSLGPSGTTDTQYF. In nucleotides, the CDR3 is TGTGCCAGCAGCTTAGGTCCTAGCGGGACCACAGATACGCAGTATTTT. The full variable domain, with the rest looked up from reference TRBV7-2 and TRBJ2-3, is GAGVSQSPSNKVTEKGKDVELRCDPISGHTALYWYRQSLGQGLEFLIYFQGNSAPDKSGLPSDRFSAERTGGSVSTLTIQRTQQEDSAVYLCASSLGPSGTTDTQYFGPGTRLTVL.

This clonotype came up many times. Germline and junction disagree at one end, which may indicate a read error. The chain carries TRBV7-8 and TRBJ2-7; D not certain. Germline lookup yields CDR1 SGHVS and CDR2 FQNEAQ. The CDR3 covers 13 residues. CDR3 in amino acids: CASSRSPSHEQYF. CDR3 nucleotides: TGTGCCAGCAGTCGATCTCCCTCCCACGAGCAGTACTTC.

This clonotype has a count of ten or more. This chain joins TRBV12-3 or TRBV12-4 and TRBJ2-1; possible D gene TRBD2, 6 bases. V gave up 6 bases and J gave up 4 bases, with 10 bases separating them. CDR3 length equals 13 residues. The CDR3 is CASRASEYNEQFF. CDR3 in DNA: TGTGCCAGCAGGGCTAGCGAGTACAATGAGCAGTTCTTC.

In its sample, this clonotype was seen a few times. V and J are TRBV7-9 and TRBJ2-7; D not certain. The CDR3 is made up of 14 amino acids. Germline V gene lookup returns CDR1 SEHNR and CDR2 FQNEAQ (reference sequence). V was cut by 5 bases and J by 2 bases, with 13 bases left in between. The CDR3 spells CASSPRGGAYEQYF. The CDR3 coding sequence is TGTGCCAGCAGCCCTCGAGGCGGAGCCTACGAGCAGTACTTC.

This clonotype was counted a few times. In DNA form, the CDR3 reads TGTGCCAGCTCACCACCGGCTAGCGTCGGGGAGCTGTTTTTT. Translation gives CASSPPASVGELFF. The chain joins TRBV18 to TRBJ2-2, with D possibly being TRBD2 (6 bases). Germline V gene lookup returns CDR1 KGHSH and CDR2 LQKENI. Trimming pared 0 bases from V and 7 bases from J, leaving 9 bases between. The CDR3 totals 14 residues.